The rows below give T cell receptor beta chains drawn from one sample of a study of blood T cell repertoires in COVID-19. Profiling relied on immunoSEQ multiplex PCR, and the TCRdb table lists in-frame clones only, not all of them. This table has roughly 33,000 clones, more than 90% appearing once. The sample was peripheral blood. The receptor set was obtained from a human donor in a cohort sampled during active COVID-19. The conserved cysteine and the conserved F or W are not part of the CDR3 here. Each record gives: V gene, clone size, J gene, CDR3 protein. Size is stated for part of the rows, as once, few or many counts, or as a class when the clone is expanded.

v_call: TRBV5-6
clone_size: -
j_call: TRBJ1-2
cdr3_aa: ASSLAGALSYGYT

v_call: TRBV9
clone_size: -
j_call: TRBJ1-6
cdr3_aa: ASSSPPGTGSSPLH

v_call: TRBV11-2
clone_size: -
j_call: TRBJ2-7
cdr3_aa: ASSPSSGSDYEQY

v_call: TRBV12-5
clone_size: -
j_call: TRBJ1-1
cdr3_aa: ASGLVRTGGRTNTEAF

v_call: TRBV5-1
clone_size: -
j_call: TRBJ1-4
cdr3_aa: ASSLQGAHEKLF

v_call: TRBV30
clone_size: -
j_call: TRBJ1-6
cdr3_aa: AWSRQGATNSPLH

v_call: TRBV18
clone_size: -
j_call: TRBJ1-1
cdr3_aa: ASSPQPGQGNTEAF

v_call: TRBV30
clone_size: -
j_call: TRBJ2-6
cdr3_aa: AWSVLRRSGANVLT

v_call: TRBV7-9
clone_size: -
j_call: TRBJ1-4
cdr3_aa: ATGTGGNEKLF

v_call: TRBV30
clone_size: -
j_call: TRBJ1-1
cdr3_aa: AWRGARQGAF

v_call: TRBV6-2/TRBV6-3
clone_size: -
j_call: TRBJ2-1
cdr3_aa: ASSYSGRGRQF

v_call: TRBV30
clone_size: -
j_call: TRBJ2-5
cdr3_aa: AWSVTNTKQETQY

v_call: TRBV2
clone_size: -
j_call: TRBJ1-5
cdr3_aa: ASSDTGNSNQPQH

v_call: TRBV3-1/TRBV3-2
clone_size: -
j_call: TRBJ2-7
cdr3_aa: ASSQEASGSSEQY

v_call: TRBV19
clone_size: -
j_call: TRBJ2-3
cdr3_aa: ASSIVGGGSTDTQY

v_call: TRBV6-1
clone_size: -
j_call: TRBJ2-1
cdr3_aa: ASTEETGGTYNEQF

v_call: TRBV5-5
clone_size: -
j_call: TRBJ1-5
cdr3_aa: ASSFITGPSNQPQH

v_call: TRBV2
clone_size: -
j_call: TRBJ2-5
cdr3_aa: ASSRLAGGYQETQY

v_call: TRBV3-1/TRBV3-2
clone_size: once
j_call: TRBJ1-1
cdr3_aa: ASSQTAGDTEAF

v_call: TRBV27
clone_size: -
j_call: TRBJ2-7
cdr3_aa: ASSWGGRGEQY

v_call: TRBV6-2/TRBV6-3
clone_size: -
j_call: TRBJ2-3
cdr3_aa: ASSLQGGMDTQY

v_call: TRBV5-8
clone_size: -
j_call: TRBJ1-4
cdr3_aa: ASSTQGRTTNEKLF

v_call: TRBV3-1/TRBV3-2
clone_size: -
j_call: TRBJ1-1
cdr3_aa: ASSQGGTGGPNTEAF

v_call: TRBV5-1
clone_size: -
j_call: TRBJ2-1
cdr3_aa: ASSPRLGGAYNEQF

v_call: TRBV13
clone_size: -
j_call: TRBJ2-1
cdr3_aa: ASSFGRGLEQF

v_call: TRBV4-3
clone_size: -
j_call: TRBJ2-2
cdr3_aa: ASSQDGGSTNTGELF

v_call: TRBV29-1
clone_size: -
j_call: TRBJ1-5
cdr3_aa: SVRQGSNQPQH

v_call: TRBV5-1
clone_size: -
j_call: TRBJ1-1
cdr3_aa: ASSPGTAAMNTEAF

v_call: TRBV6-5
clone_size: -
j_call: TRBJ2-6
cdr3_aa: ASWGGWSGANVLT

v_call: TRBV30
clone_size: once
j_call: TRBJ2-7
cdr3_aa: VWAGTSGLRQY

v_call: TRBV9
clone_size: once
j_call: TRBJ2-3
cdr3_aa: ASRREAVDTQY

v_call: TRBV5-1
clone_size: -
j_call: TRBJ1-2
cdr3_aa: ASSTRQSSAGYT

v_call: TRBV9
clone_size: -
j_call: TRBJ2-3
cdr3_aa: ASSVEGQGGTDTQY

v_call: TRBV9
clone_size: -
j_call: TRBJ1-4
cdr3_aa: ASSSDSNEKLF

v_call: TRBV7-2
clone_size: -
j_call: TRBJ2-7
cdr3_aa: ASSLAGGDLYEQY

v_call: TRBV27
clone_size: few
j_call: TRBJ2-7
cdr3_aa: ASISLRRAHEQY

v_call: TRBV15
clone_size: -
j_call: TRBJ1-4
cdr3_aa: ATSRARNEKLF

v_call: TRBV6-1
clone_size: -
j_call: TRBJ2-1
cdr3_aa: ASSDNSGSSYNEQF

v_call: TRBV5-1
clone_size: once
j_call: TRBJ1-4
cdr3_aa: ASSLLGRVNEKLF

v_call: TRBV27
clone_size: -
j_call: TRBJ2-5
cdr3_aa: ASTVQAGWETQY

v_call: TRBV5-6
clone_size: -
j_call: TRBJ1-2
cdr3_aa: ASSLGQGHGRADGYT

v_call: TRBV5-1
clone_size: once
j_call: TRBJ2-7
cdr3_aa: ASSARLAGGIRTYEQY

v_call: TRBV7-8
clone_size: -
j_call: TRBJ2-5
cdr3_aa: ASSLPALRETQY

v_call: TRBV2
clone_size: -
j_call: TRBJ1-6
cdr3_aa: ASSPTGTGSPLH

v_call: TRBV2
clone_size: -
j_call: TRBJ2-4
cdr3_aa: ASSQGRGEHIQY

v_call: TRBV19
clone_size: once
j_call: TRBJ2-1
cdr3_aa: ASRTGSGYNEQF

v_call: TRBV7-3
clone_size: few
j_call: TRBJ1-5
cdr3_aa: ASSTTGGSGEPQH

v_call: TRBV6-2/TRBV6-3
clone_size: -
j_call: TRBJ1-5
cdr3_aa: ASSYTLSNQPQH

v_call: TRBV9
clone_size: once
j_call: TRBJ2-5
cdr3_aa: ASRWPRGATQY

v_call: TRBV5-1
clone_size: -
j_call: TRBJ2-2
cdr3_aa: ASRGDDRAPGELF

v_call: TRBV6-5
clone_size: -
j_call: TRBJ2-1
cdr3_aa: ASKAGGYNEQF

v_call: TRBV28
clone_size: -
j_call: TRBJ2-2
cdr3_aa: ASRLAGGPTGELF

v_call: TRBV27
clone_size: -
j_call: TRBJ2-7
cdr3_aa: ASSLGLAGSYEQY

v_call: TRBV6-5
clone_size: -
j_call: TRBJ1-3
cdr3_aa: ASSYSPQSSGNTIY

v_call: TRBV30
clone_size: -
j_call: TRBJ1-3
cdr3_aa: AWNRGWGVPLGSGNTIY

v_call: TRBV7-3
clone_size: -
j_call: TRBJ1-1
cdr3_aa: ASSVTGGATTEAF

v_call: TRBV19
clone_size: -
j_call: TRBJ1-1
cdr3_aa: ASLLGEGNTEAF